This T cell receptor beta chain stems from a study of human T cells and chemical hapten exposure. Study as a whole: The variation in per-sample TCR yields arose mainly from small differences in pooled library volumes. Study-wide points: The number of TCRs over 1 in 1000 frequency stayed unchanged after DPC. Expanded TCRs created a significantly greater count of big CDR3 similarity clusters than controls did.

Individual cDNA molecules had unique molecular identifiers attached to them by the library. From the RACE reads, TCRdb called clonotypes with MiXCR, one entry per CDR3 protein. In the table there are roughly 90,000 distinct CDR3 sequences, around 9.9% of which are singletons. This clonotype was picked up a small number of times. Its antigen is not identified. This sample's time point: patch test 3, about 24 weeks after DPC sensitization. Stated treatment: therapeutic diphenylcyclopropenone sensitization with weekly scalp DPC. Germline V CDR1 and CDR2: SGHRS, YFSETQ. The CDR3 runs to 15 residues. The V and J ends lost 2 bases and 0 bases, in that order; junction bases with no gene match: 4.

Sequences were derived from whole blood, sampled in connection with sensitization to the hapten diphenylcyclopropenone (DPC). This chain joins TRBV5-1 and TRBJ2-5; 7 bases agree with TRBD1. The clonotype was recovered from a woman aged 30 to 39 with alopecia areata. Some clones in this sample may be carry-over from other donors' samples. CDR3 sequence: CASSLGGSYQETQYF. The CDR3 coding sequence is TGCGCCAGCAGCTTAGGGGGCTCGTACCAAGAGACCCAGTACTTC.